The 11 T cell receptor beta chains presented below share a single source sample, sequenced in a study of early T cells in non-severe SARS-CoV-2 infection. One entry per CDR3 protein results from TCRdb running MiXCR on the 5' RACE reads. The sample has 20,000 to 25,000 distinct CDR3 sequences, approximately 4.5% seen once. Sequences were obtained from whole blood. The receptor set was obtained from an adult who was a healthcare worker with PCR-confirmed SARS-CoV-2 infection or an uninfected control (not recorded which).

At least ten counts were recorded for this clonotype. CDR3 in amino acids: CAWTEDRLGELFF. Written as DNA, the CDR3 is TGTGCCTGGACCGAGGACAGGTTGGGGGAGCTGTTTTTT. The gene calls are TRBV30 and TRBJ2-2; 7 bases are a match to TRBD1. The CDR3 length is 13 residues. V gave up 4 bases and J gave up 8 bases; unmatched junction bases: 7. The germline V gene encodes CDR1 GTSNPN and CDR2 SVGIG (reference sequence).

This clonotype was recorded many times. The rearrangement uses TRBV28 and TRBJ2-1; 9 positions agree with TRBD1. Germline V gene sequence: CDR1 MDHEN, CDR2 SYDVKM. Germline trimming cut 7 bases from V and 2 bases from J; bases unmatched to any gene: 3. The CDR3 covers 14 residues. In nucleotides, the CDR3 is TGTGCCAGCAACGACAGGGGGACCTACAATGAGCAGTTCTTC. It is translated as CASNDRGTYNEQFF.

In this sample, this clonotype turned up many times. The chain carries TRBV12-3 or TRBV12-4 and TRBJ2-1, with D unclear. This CDR3 is built from 15 residues. V lost 3 bases to trimming and J lost 6 bases, with 15 bases between them. This CDR3 reads CASSLWLEESNEQFF. CDR3 coding DNA: TGTGCCAGCAGTTTGTGGCTAGAAGAAAGCAATGAGCAGTTCTTC.

The sample holds many counts of this clonotype. This CDR3 is CASSPFSGTYNEQFF. The CDR3 nucleotides read TGTGCCAGCAGCCCATTCAGCGGTACCTACAATGAGCAGTTCTTC. V gene TRBV7-2 combines with J gene TRBJ2-1, with D possibly being TRBD2 (5 bases). Trimming stripped 5 bases from V and 2 bases from J, with 13 bases between. Germline CDR1 and CDR2: SGHTA and FQGNSA. CDR3 size: 15 residues.

CDR3 amino acids: CSAGQGAGGMNTEAFF. The DNA for the CDR3 is TGCAGCGCAGGACAGGGGGCGGGTGGCATGAACACTGAAGCTTTCTTT. J is TRBJ1-1 and V is TRBV29-1, with 11 bases identical to TRBD1. CDR3 size: 16 residues. Germline CDR1 is SQVTM and CDR2 is ANQGSEA. V shed 7 bases, J shed 0 bases, and the junction held 10 bases outside the gene matches. Complete variable domain (other parts from reference TRBV29-1 and TRBJ1-1): SAVISQKPSRDICQRGTSLTIQCQVDSQVTMMFWYRQQPGQSLTLIATANQGSEATYESGFVIDKFPISRPNLTFSTLTVSNMSPEDSSIYLCSAGQGAGGMNTEAFFGQGTRLTVV.

In this sample, this clonotype turned up a few times. The V gene is TRBV5-6, the J gene TRBJ2-1; no reliable D call. The germline CDR1 and CDR2 sequences are SGHDT and YYEEEE. CDR3 length: 12 amino acids. V was pared by 0 bases and J by 4 bases, with 2 bases between. The CDR3 sequence: CASSLEYNEQFF. As DNA, the CDR3 is TGTGCCAGCAGCTTGGAATACAATGAGCAGTTCTTC.

This clonotype was counted at least ten times. The rearrangement links TRBV7-9 to TRBJ1-4; TRBD1 matches at 7 bases. CDR1 SEHNR and CDR2 FQNEAQ come from the germline V gene (reference sequence). V shed 10 bases and J 5 bases; nucleotides not matched to a gene: 4. The CDR3 is 12 amino acids. The CDR3 sequence: CAIGRGNEKLFF. In DNA, the CDR3 is TGTGCCATCGGCAGGGGGAATGAAAAACTGTTTTTT.

By sample fraction, this clonotype is medium-sized. The chain recombines TRBV2 with TRBJ2-3; D remains unclear. CDR3 size: 12 residues. Trimming took off 7 bases at V and 7 bases at J, with 12 bases between the two ends. Germline V CDR1 and CDR2: SNHLY, FYNNEI. The CDR3 DNA reads TGTGCCAGCACCCCCACGGGTAATACGCAGTATTTT. It codes for CASTPTGNTQYF.

This clonotype was seen ten or more times. V and J are TRBV29-1 and TRBJ1-2; D is perhaps TRBD1 (6 bases). Germline V CDR1 and CDR2: SQVTM, ANQGSEA. The V and J ends lost 7 bases and 4 bases respectively, with 28 bases between them. CDR3 length: 17 residues. CDR3 in DNA: TGCAGCGCCGCGTCGCGGGGGCAATATTCCGATCCCTATGGCTACACCTTC. Protein: CSAASRGQYSDPYGYTF.

This clonotype was observed a few times. The V call is TRBV7-8, the J call TRBJ1-1, with D unclear. V lost 2 bases and J 3 bases, leaving 16 bases between the germline ends. The CDR3 totals 16 residues. Germline values: CDR1 SGHVS, CDR2 FQNEAQ. CDR3 DNA: TGTGCCAGCAGCTTAACCATCCGTGGTGGGGACACTGAAGCTTTCTTT. Protein sequence: CASSLTIRGGDTEAFF.

This clonotype has just a few counts. The chain combines TRBV14 with TRBJ2-6; D is ambiguous. The CDR3 extends over 19 amino acids. Germline assignment: CDR1 SGHDN and CDR2 FVKESK. Trimming took 0 bases from V and 0 from J, leaving 15 bases between them. As DNA, the CDR3 is TGTGCCAGCAGCCAAGATCGGGCAGGTTATGCCTCTGGGGCCAACGTCCTGACTTTC. It specifies CASSQDRAGYASGANVLTF.